The sequence of this TCR beta chain was determined in a study of shared clonotypes between healthy human individuals. The CDR3 contains 14 residues. In germline, CDR1 is LNHDA, CDR2 SQIVND (reference sequence). V lost 3 bases and J lost 4; bases outside the gene matches: 5. Terminally differentiated effector memory CD45RA+ cells were left out of the naive CD8 fraction, which was CD45RO-negative and positively selected for CCR7. The study, taken as a whole, reports: The generation probabilities recorded for non-shared clonotypes fell below those of clonotypes shared by all four donors. Memory subsets generally showed smaller estimated richness than naive subsets did. A small donor pool kept down the genetic and exposure-history diversity that was represented.

Data came from immunoSEQ multiplex PCR; TCRdb stores just in-frame clones and leaves some out. The sample lists 2 million to 2.5 million clones, around 93% occurring once. This clone appeared once. Its antigen is not identified. Sequencing was done on a sample of naive CD8+ T cells from PBMCs. This TCR came from a man aged 18-30 years in good health. Some clones in this sample may be carry-over from other donors' samples. This sequence joins TRBV19 and TRBJ2-7; 8 bases line up with TRBD1. CDR3 loop: CASSMVTGGYEQYF. The CDR3 region has the DNA TGTGCCAGTAGTATGGTCACAGGGGGATACGAGCAGTACTTC. The full variable domain, in which reference TRBV19 and TRBJ2-7 provide the parts outside the CDR3, is DGGITQSPKYLFRKEGQNVTLSCEQNLNHDAMYWYRQDPGQGLRLIYYSQIVNDFQKGDIAEGYSVSREKKESFPLTVTSAQKNPTAFYLCASSMVTGGYEQYFGPGTRLTVT.